Described below is a single TCR beta chain sequence and its context. CDR1 MNHEY and CDR2 SVGAGI come from the germline V gene. Trimming left V 8 bases short and J 0 bases short, with 17 bases between. CDR3 length: 15 amino acids. This table comes from immunoSEQ multiplex PCR, and its TCRdb copy is limited to in-frame clones, with some not included. The table records roughly 20,000 clones, 87% of them present only once. The source of the sample is a study of blood T cell repertoires in COVID-19. Looking at the study overall: COVID-19 samples from acute and convalescent phases originated in the United States, Italy and Spain. T cells, B-cell-depleted T cells, or PBMCs supplied cDNA or gDNA.

The chain uses TRBV6-5 and TRBJ2-7, with D unresolved. The specimen sequenced was peripheral blood. The clonotype comes from a human donor in a cohort sampled during active COVID-19. The donor label of this sample is uncertain. CDR3 residues: CASADPGLGSYEQYF. DNA for the CDR3: TGTGCCAGCGCTGACCCAGGTCTGGGCTCCTACGAGCAGTACTTC.